This TCR beta chain was found in a study of blood T cell repertoires in COVID-19. Looking at the study overall: Italy, Spain and the United States were the sources of the convalescent and acute COVID-19 samples. From T cells, B-cell-depleted T cells, or PBMCs came the material, which was cDNA or gDNA.

In the source study's methods: Estimated nucleated cell counts came from reference gene primer amplification. Here immunoSEQ multiplex PCR was the method, and the copy in TCRdb shows in-frame clones only, minus some. V and J calls and clone size come straight from that table; D and trimming were deduced from the DNA. The sample carries about 190,000 clones, roughly 86% recorded once. CDR1 is SGHRS and CDR2 is YFSETQ in the germline V gene. The junction had 11 bases not matched to a gene; V was cut back by 3 bases and J by 9 bases. This CDR3 has 16 amino acids. Sequenced input: peripheral blood. The genes are TRBV5-1 and TRBJ2-1; 11 bases agree with TRBD2. The TCR was taken from a woman aged 65 to 85 with active or convalescent COVID-19. CDR3 amino acids: CASSSYETSGTGEQFF. The CDR3 DNA reads as TGCGCCAGCAGCTCATACGAGACTAGCGGGACTGGTGAGCAGTTCTTC.